The entry below describes one T cell receptor (beta chain). Its antigen is currently not known. One base away there is no much larger clone; base qualities are not given. TCR beta CDR3 regions were amplified from RNA transcripts for repertoire sequencing. The first round of RT-PCR was done with HTBI primers and the Qiagen OneStep RT-PCR kit, and was followed by a second round of multiplex PCR, then size selection and purification. Libraries were sequenced paired-end with 100 bp reads on an Illumina HiSeq2000. As for the authors' bioinformatics: SOAPnuke was used to process the reads, throwing out any read that had adapters, had uncalled bases, had a mean Phred below 15, or lacked an exact constant-primer or identifier match. COPE v1.2.5 was used to merge high-quality paired reads. Each unique nucleotide sequence was defined as a clonotype, and clonotypes were aligned to IMGT TRB V, D and J references with MiTCR v1.1. The analysis was limited to V-J combinations with a frequency above 0.0001, which together covered roughly 99% of repertoires. A TCR clonal expansion and chaos score per V-J combination was defined as the ratio of F50 clonal expansion to chaos observed in the TCRdist matrix. Welch's t-statistics and random forest were used to reduce the features to about a dozen V-J combinations, which were then used as input to a naive Bayes classifier. Thyroid-blood repertoire similarity was quantified with the Morisita-Horn index. TCRdb reran the public reads through fastp at Q25 and MiXCR, keeping productive beta chains. Merged by CDR3 protein, the rows form single entries marked with the most common genes and DNA. For this entry, the V and J calls and clone size follow TCRdb and not the study's own pipeline. This sample comprises 680,000 or so distinct CDR3 sequences, about 20% of them detected only once. The ten top clones hold roughly 6.9% of the sample.

The CDR3 sequence holds 12 residues, the cysteine and phenylalanine included. Solely the CDR3 DNA is kept, with 36 bases framed from the first base. For CDR1 and CDR2, the germline V gene lists MDHEN and SYDVKM. At the junction V is shortened by 6 bases and J by 3 bases, with 9 bases in between. The record originates from a study of Graves' ophthalmopathy and Graves' hyperthyroidism (dated by TCRdb to the late 2010s). At the level of the whole study: Peripheral blood was collected at initial diagnosis, before any treatment. The study used signatures of the TCR beta repertoire to tell Graves' ophthalmopathy apart from Graves' hyperthyroidism and to predict which patients would progress to ophthalmopathy. In total, over 130 blood samples were TCR-sequenced: 43 ophthalmopathy, some 75 hyperthyroidism and approximately 17 hyperthyroidism-to-ophthalmopathy patients. To explore V-J signatures that separate ophthalmopathy from hyperthyroidism, a discovery set of about 98 patients was enrolled, consisting of about 41 with ophthalmopathy and under 65 with stable hyperthyroidism. For independent validation, a separate cohort was made up of approximately 18 hyperthyroidism patients plus 17 patients who later progressed from hyperthyroidism to ophthalmopathy. T-cell repertoires of thyroid tissue and blood were compared in 5 or 6 hyperthyroidism patients. Following sample collection, hyperthyroidism patients were given methimazole at a starting dose of 30 mg daily, and ophthalmopathy patients were given high-dose intravenous methylprednisolone. The 85 to 100 discovery patients were randomly split 7:3 into training and test sets.

Hyperthyroidism was considered stable if no progression to ophthalmopathy occurred within 18 months of follow-up. Hyperthyroidism patients were newly diagnosed, with disease duration under 2 months, and aged 18 to 65 years. Patients were excluded if they had other autoimmune diseases, uncontrolled infections, pregnancy or lactation. Diagnosis was based on clinical symptoms, serum thyroxine, TRAb, thyroid ultrasound and orbital computed tomography. Using Ficoll-Paque density gradient centrifugation, PBMCs were isolated from 9.5 to 10 ml of fresh peripheral blood. Trizol reagent was used to extract the total RNA, and its quality was then checked on an Agilent 2100 Bioanalyzer. Broad study findings and their caveats: No statistical method was used to predetermine the sample size, and group allocation was not hidden from the investigators. In validation, the model predicted ophthalmopathy progression with 70.59% sensitivity and around 72% specificity; 12 predicted patients were CT-confirmed with GO in a median of around 6.5 months. Most expanded thyroid clonotypes with a frequency above 0.001 also appeared in blood, which suggests that blood repertoires may reflect the immune response in the thyroid. In cross-validation, the 13-signature model distinguished ophthalmopathy from stable hyperthyroidism with approximately 90% sensitivity and around 81% specificity, and in the test set the corresponding values were 80% and 75%.

Rearrangement joined TRBV28 to TRBJ2-7; the D gene assignment is ambiguous. This clonotype was obtained from a young woman with stable Graves' hyperthyroidism. Some clones in this sample may be carry-over from other donors' samples. Donor details come from another sample of the same person, matched by shared clones. Sequenced input: peripheral blood. The CDR3 region has the sequence CASSPLLYEQYF. The DNA sequence is given as TGTGCCAGCAGCCCCCTCCTCTACGAGCAGTACTTC.